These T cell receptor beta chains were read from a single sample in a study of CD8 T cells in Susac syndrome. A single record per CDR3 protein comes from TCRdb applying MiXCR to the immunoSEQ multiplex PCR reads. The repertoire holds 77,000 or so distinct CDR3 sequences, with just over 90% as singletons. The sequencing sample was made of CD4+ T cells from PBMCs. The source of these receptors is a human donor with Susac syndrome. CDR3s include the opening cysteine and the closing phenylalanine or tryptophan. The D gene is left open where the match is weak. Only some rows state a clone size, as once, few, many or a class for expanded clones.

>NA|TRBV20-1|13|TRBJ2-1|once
TGCAGTGCCAATCCGGACTGGAACAATGAGCAGTTCTTC
CSANPDWNNEQFF
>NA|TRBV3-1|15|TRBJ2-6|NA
TGTGCCAGCAGCCTGACAGGTTCTGGGGCCAACGTCCTGACTTTC
CASSLTGSGANVLTF
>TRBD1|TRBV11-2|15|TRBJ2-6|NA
TGTGCCAGCAGTCGACAGGGGGCTGGGGCCAACGTCCTGACTTTC
CASSRQGAGANVLTF
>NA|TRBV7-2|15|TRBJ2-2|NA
TGTGCCAGCAGCCGCCACCAGGTGAACACCGGGGAGCTGTTTTTT
CASSRHQVNTGELFF
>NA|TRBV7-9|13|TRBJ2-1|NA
TGTGCCTTTATACGGGGAATGAACAATGAGCAGTTCTTC
CAFIRGMNNEQFF
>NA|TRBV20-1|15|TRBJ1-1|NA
TGCAGTGCTCTTGCGGGGGGGGCGGTTGGAACTGAAGCTTTCTTT
CSALAGGAVGTEAFF
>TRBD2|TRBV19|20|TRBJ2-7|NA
TGTGCCAGTAGTACCATAATCCGCACTAGCGGGAGAACCAGCTCCTACGAGCAGTACTTC
CASSTIIRTSGRTSSYEQYF
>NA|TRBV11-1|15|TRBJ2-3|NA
TGTGCCAGCAGCTTAGAGGGCCGGAGCACAGATACGCAGTATTTT
CASSLEGRSTDTQYF
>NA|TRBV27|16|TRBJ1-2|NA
TGTGCCAGCGACCAGCAGGAAGGGGTGCAGACGGAAGGCTACACCTTC
CASDQQEGVQTEGYTF
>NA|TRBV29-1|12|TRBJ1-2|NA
TGCAGCGTTGGGCAGCGTAACTATGGCTACACCTTC
CSVGQRNYGYTF
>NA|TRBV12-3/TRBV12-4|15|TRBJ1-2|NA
TGTGCCAGCATCCCGGGGCAGGCGGGTAACTATGGCTACACCTTC
CASIPGQAGNYGYTF
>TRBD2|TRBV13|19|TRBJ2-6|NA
TGTGCCAGCAGCTTTCCCAGCGGGGTTGCAGGTTCTGGGGCCAACGTCCTGACTTTC
CASSFPSGVAGSGANVLTF
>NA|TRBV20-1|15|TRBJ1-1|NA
TGCAGTGCTCAATCAGGGCTTCTAAAGAACACTGAAGCTTTCTTT
CSAQSGLLKNTEAFF
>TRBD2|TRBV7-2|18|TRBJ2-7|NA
TGTGCCAGCAGCTTAGCAGGAACTAGCGGGAGGGGGTCCTACGAGCAGTACTTC
CASSLAGTSGRGSYEQYF
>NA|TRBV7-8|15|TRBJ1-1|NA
TGTGCCAGCAGCCGGAACAGGGTTTCGAACACTGAAGCTTTCTTT
CASSRNRVSNTEAFF
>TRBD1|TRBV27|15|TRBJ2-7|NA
TGTGCCAGCAGTTCGACAGGGTTGAGGGCCTACGAGCAGTACTTC
CASSSTGLRAYEQYF
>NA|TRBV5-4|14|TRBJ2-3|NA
TGTGCCAGCAGCCAGGACATAAGCACAGATACGCAGTATTTT
CASSQDISTDTQYF
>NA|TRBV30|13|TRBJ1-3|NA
TGTGCCCGCGGGGAACAGGCTGGAAACACCATATATTTT
CARGEQAGNTIYF
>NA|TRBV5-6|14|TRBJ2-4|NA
TGTGCCAGCAGCGCCTCCGGGACCAAAAACATTCAGTACTTC
CASSASGTKNIQYF
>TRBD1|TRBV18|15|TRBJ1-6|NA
TGTGCCAGCTCACCAAGACAGGGGACTGATTCACCCCTCCACTTT
CASSPRQGTDSPLHF
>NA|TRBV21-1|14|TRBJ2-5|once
TGTGCCAGTGGGACAGATCGGAGGCAAGAGACCCAGTACTTC
CASGTDRRQETQYF
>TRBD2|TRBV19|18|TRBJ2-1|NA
TGTGCCAGTAGTATAGAGGGAGGGAACAGGAAACCCTACAATGAGCAGTTCTTC
CASSIEGGNRKPYNEQFF
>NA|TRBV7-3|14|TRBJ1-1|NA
TGTGCCAGCAGCCTGGACACCGGTTCGGGTGAAGCTTTCTTT
CASSLDTGSGEAFF
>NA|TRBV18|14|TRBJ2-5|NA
TGTGCCAGCTCACCGTGGGTCCAGCAAGAGACCCAGTACTTC
CASSPWVQQETQYF
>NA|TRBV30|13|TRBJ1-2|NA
TGTGCCTGGAGTGTCTTGGTTGGATATGGCTACACCTTC
CAWSVLVGYGYTF
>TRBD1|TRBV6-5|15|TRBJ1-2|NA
TGTGCCAGCAGTTACCCGGGACAGGGACTATATGGCTACACCTTC
CASSYPGQGLYGYTF
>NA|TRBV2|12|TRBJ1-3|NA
TGTGCCAGCAGTGAAGGAGGAAACACCATATATTTT
CASSEGGNTIYF
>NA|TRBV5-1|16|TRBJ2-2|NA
TGCGCCAGCAGCCCCACGACAGCCTTTAACACCGGGGAGCTGTTTTTT
CASSPTTAFNTGELFF
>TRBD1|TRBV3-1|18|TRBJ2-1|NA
TGTGCCAGCAGCGCCGTCCCGGGACAGGTGAGCTCCTACAATGAGCAGTTCTTC
CASSAVPGQVSSYNEQFF
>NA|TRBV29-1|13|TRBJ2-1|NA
TGCAGCGTTGGGAGGAGACTCGCCAATGAGCAGTTCTTC
CSVGRRLANEQFF
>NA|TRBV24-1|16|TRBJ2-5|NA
TGTGCCACCAGTGATCCGACACCGGGGATACAAGAGACCCAGTACTTC
CATSDPTPGIQETQYF
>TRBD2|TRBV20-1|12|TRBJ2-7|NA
TGCAGTGCTAGGCGGGGGGCATGGGAGCAGTACTTC
CSARRGAWEQYF
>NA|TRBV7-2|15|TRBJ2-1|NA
TGTGCCAGCAGCTTTTTCCTCGGCGGAAACAATGAGCAGTTCTTC
CASSFFLGGNNEQFF
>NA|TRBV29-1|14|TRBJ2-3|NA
TGCAGCGTTGAGAGGGTCGGGTGGGGAGATACGCAGTATTTT
CSVERVGWGDTQYF
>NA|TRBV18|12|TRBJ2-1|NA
TGTGCCAGCTCACCGTTAGGTAATGAGCAGTTCTTC
CASSPLGNEQFF
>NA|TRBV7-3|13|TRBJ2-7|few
TGTGCCAGCAGCTTAATGTACAAGGACGAGCAGTACTTC
CASSLMYKDEQYF
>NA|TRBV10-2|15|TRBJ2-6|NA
TGCGCCAGCAGTGAACAGGAACCAGGGGCCAACGTCCTGACTTTC
CASSEQEPGANVLTF
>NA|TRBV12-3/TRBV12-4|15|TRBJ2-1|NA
TGTGCCACCACATGGAAGGGGGTCCGCTACAATGAGCAGTTCTTC
CATTWKGVRYNEQFF
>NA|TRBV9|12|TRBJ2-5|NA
TGTGCCAGCGGGCGGGACCAAGAGACCCAGTACTTC
CASGRDQETQYF
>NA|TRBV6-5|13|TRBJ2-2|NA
TGTGCCAGCAGAACAGCCGGGTACGGGGAGCTGTTTTTT
CASRTAGYGELFF
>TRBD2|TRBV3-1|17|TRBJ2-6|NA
TGTGCCAGCAGCCAAGAGGGGAGGGTCTCTGGGGCCAACGTCCTGACTTTC
CASSQEGRVSGANVLTF
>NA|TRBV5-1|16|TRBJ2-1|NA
TGCGCCAGCAGCTTGGCTCCCGGGAGCTCCTACAATGAGCAGTTCTTC
CASSLAPGSSYNEQFF
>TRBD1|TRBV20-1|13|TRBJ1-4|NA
TGCAGTGCCATGGGACAGGCTAATGAAAAACTGTTTTTT
CSAMGQANEKLFF
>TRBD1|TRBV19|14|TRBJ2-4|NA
TGTGCCAGTAGCACAGGGGGCGGGTTGAACATTCAGTACTTC
CASSTGGGLNIQYF
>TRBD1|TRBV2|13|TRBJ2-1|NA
TGTGCCAGCTCCCCAGACAGGGAAAATGAGCAGTTCTTC
CASSPDRENEQFF
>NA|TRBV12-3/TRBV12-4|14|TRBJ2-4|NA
TGTGCCAGCAGCCCTGGTCTAGACGGAAACATTCAGTACTTC
CASSPGLDGNIQYF
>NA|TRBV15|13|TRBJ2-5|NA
TGTGCCACCAGCCCAGGGTTTACAGAGACCCAGTACTTC
CATSPGFTETQYF
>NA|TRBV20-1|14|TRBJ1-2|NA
TGCAGTGCCTCAGTTGGCCGTAAGATCTATGGCTACACCTTC
CSASVGRKIYGYTF
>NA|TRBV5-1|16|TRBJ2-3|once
TGCGCCAGCAGCTTGGCCTGGAGCGGAAGCACAGATACGCAGTATTTT
CASSLAWSGSTDTQYF
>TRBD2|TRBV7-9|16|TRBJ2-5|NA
TGTGCCAGCAGTCCTAGGGGCACTAGCGGGAGAGAGACCCAGTACTTC
CASSPRGTSGRETQYF
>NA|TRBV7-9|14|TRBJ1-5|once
TGTGCCAGCAGTTTTACAGAGGGCAATCAGCCCCAGCATTTT
CASSFTEGNQPQHF
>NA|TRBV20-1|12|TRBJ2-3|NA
TGCAGTGCTATGGCTAAGGCTGGAGCGCAGTATTTT
CSAMAKAGAQYF
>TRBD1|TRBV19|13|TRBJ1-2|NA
TGTGCCAGTAGTGCGGACAGGGGGCTTGGCTACACCTTC
CASSADRGLGYTF
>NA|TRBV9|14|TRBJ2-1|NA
TGTGCCAGCAGCGTAGATATGGCGGCGAGTGAGCAGTTCTTC
CASSVDMAASEQFF
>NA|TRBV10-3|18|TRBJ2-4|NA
TGTGCCATCAGTGAATTCCGACCCGACCAACTGGCCAAAAACATTCAGTACTTC
CAISEFRPDQLAKNIQYF
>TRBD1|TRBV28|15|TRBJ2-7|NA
TGTGCCAGCAGTCCAGGACAGGGACTTCGCTACGAGCAGTACTTC
CASSPGQGLRYEQYF
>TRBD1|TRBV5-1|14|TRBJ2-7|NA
TGCGCCAGCAGCCCATCGACAGGGAGCTACGAGCAGTACTTC
CASSPSTGSYEQYF